Given below is one TCR beta chain in context. The data were produced by immunoSEQ multiplex PCR, yet TCRdb's version contains in-frame clones alone and is incomplete. The data show 130,000 to 150,000 clones, roughly 89% seen once. The record originates from a study of cytomegalovirus exposure and HLA in healthy donors. The CDR3 is made up of 12 amino acids. Germline V gene lookup returns CDR1 SGHNT and CDR2 YYREEE (reference sequence). The V end was cut by 4 bases, the J end by 8 bases, with 9 bases between. This clonotype originated in a man between 18 and 35 years old in good health and CMV-seropositive. The specimen was PBMCs. The rearrangement joins TRBV5-4 to TRBJ2-2, with D maybe TRBD1 (6 bases). Here the CDR3 reads CASSQDRGELFF. In nucleotides, the CDR3 is TGTGCCAGCAGCCAAGACAGGGGGGAGCTGTTTTTT.